One and the same sample provided the 20 T cell receptor beta chains below, sequenced in a study of OX40 agonist ivuxolimab in advanced cancers. Clones were sequenced by immunoSEQ multiplex PCR, and TCRdb holds only the in-frame ones, with some missing. Altogether about 100,000 clones are present, 90% being singletons, with the ten largest covering 0.31%. This specimen was CD4+ or CD8+ T cells sorted from blood, taken in a trial of the OX40 agonist ivuxolimab. These TCRs come from an adult with an advanced solid tumor such as melanoma, head and neck, liver or kidney cancer.

J is TRBJ2-7 and V is TRBV7-2, with 11 bases fitting TRBD2. The CDR3 spans 12 residues. J gave up 9 bases and V 4 bases, and 2 bases lay outside the gene matches. Per the germline V gene, CDR1 is SGHTA and CDR2 is FQGNSA. As DNA, the CDR3 is TGTGCCAGCAGCTCAGGACTAGCGGGGCAGTACTTC. Translation: CASSSGLAGQYF.

The chain recombines TRBV28 with TRBJ2-1, with 8 bases fitting TRBD2. CDR3 length: 11 amino acids. V lost 3 bases and J lost 12; bases outside the gene matches: 1. The germline gives CDR1 MDHEN, CDR2 SYDVKM. The CDR3 loop reads CASSFAGGQFF. CDR3 sequence (DNA): TGTGCCAGCAGTTTTGCGGGAGGGCAGTTCTTC.

This clone was picked up one time. CDR3 region: CASSLGASLSYEQYF. The CDR3 coding sequence is TGTGCCAGCAGCTTAGGCGCTAGCCTCTCCTACGAGCAGTACTTC. V and J are TRBV5-4 and TRBJ2-7, with a weak D call TRBD2 (5 bases). The CDR3 runs to 15 residues. CDR1 SGHNT and CDR2 YYREEE come from the germline V gene (reference sequence). Trimming removed 2 bases at V and 0 bases at J, with 12 bases between.

In its sample, this clone was seen once. The chain recombines TRBV28 with TRBJ2-1; D is perhaps TRBD2 (6 bases). CDR3 length: 14 amino acids. CDR1 is MDHEN, CDR2 SYDVKM, per germline. V dropped 6 bases and J dropped 7 bases, with 16 bases sitting between them. The CDR3 loop reads CASSPGTPPNEQFF. The DNA for the CDR3 is TGTGCCAGCAGCCCTGGGACTCCCCCAAATGAGCAGTTCTTC.

The chain uses TRBV19 and TRBJ2-7; D ambiguous. CDR1 is LNHDA, CDR2 SQIVND, per germline (reference sequence). The V gene lost 6 bases and the J gene lost 3 bases, with 15 bases spanning the gap. The CDR3 spans 14 residues. As DNA, the CDR3 is TGTGCCAGTAGCCTGGACGCGGATGACTACGAGCAGTACTTC. This encodes CASSLDADDYEQYF.

This chain connects TRBV28 to TRBJ1-2; 7 nucleotides line up with TRBD1. This CDR3 is built from 14 residues. CDR1 MDHEN and CDR2 SYDVKM come from the germline V gene. Unmatched junction bases numbered 8, after V lost 5 bases and J lost 5 bases. CDR3 amino acids: CASSGPDRKYGYTF. The CDR3 region has the DNA TGTGCCAGCAGTGGACCGGACAGGAAGTATGGCTACACCTTC.

This sequence joins TRBV6-1 and TRBJ1-5; TRBD1 matches at 9 bases. The V gene's germline CDR1 is MNHNS and CDR2 SASEGT. CDR3 size: 13 residues. Unmatched junction bases numbered 5, after V lost 8 bases and J lost 6 bases. The CDR3 sequence is CASCPTGGQPQHF. The DNA of the CDR3 is TGTGCCAGCTGCCCGACAGGGGGTCAGCCCCAGCATTTT.

The CDR3 spells CASSLALTVGRETQYF. CDR3 nucleotide sequence: TGTGCCAGCAGCTTAGCCCTCACGGTGGGGAGAGAGACCCAGTACTTC. The genes are TRBV7-2 and TRBJ2-5; maybe TRBD2 (5 bases). The CDR3 has 16 residues. Between the trimmed V and J ends, which lost 0 bases and 4 bases, there was a span of 15 bases. The V gene's germline CDR1 is SGHTA and CDR2 FQGNSA.

The chain recombines TRBV18 with TRBJ2-7, with no clear D. The CDR3 has 16 amino acids. Per the germline V gene, CDR1 is KGHSH and CDR2 is LQKENI. Trimming shortened V by 4 bases and J by 2 bases, and 18 bases separated the two germline ends. Written as DNA, the CDR3 is TGTGCCAGCTCACTCACGGTCCCGGTTGGGGCCTACGAGCAGTACTTC. Translated: CASSLTVPVGAYEQYF.

The genes are TRBV5-4 and TRBJ2-3; D is possibly TRBD2 (5 bases). The CDR3 sequence is 16 residues long. Trimming removed 4 bases from V and 3 bases from J, with 18 bases in between. Looked up from germline, CDR1 is SGHNT and CDR2 is YYREEE (reference sequence). CDR3 DNA sequence: TGTGCCAGCAGCCAGGAGAGCGGCAGGAGGACAGATACGCAGTATTTT. Residues: CASSQESGRRTDTQYF.

The genes are TRBV9 and TRBJ2-3; 9 bases match TRBD1. The junction had 23 bases not matched to a gene; V was cut back by 0 bases and J by 6 bases. Per germline, CDR1 SGDLS and CDR2 YYNGEE. The length of the CDR3 is 21 residues. The CDR3: CASSVGFARQGVALEVDTQYF. The CDR3 nucleotides are TGTGCCAGCAGCGTAGGTTTCGCGAGACAGGGGGTCGCTTTAGAGGTGGATACGCAGTATTTT.

The genes are TRBV6-1 and TRBJ2-3; D tentatively fits TRBD1 or TRBD2 (5 bases each). This CDR3 spans 13 amino acids. The ends were cut back, 6 bases at V and 4 bases at J, with 11 bases in the middle. Germline CDR1 MNHNS, CDR2 SASEGT. CDR3 bases: TGTGCCAGCAGCCTCGGGGCCCCAGATACGCAGTATTTT. It specifies CASSLGAPDTQYF.

This clone was observed a single time. The V call is TRBV5-1, the J call TRBJ2-1, with TRBD2 matching over 9 bases. The germline gives CDR1 SGHRS, CDR2 YFSETQ. V dropped 3 bases and J dropped 9; count of bases not matched to a gene: 1. The CDR3 extends over 12 amino acids. The CDR3: CASSSTSGEQFF. The CDR3 bases are TGCGCCAGCAGCTCGACTAGCGGTGAGCAGTTCTTC.

This clone was found once. V gene TRBV6-6 combines with J gene TRBJ2-7; 7 bases align to TRBD1. This CDR3 comprises 14 residues. The trim removed 7 bases at V and 1 base at J, leaving 7 bases unmatched. Germline V gene sequence: CDR1 MNHNY, CDR2 SVGAGI (reference sequence). CDR3 nucleotides: TGTGCCAGCACCTTGACAGGGCCGTCCTACGAGCAGTACTTC. This translates into CASTLTGPSYEQYF.

This clone occurred once. V and J are TRBV11-2 and TRBJ1-2; D not resolved. Germline CDR1 is SGHAT and CDR2 is FQNNGV. The CDR3 contains 13 residues. V dropped 6 bases and J dropped 4 bases, with 12 bases sitting between them. The CDR3 bases are TGTGCCAGCAGTAGGGCTTCCTCCTATGGCTACACCTTC. It encodes CASSRASSYGYTF.

The gene calls are TRBV4-1 and TRBJ1-3; 7 bases are shared with TRBD1. This CDR3 region has 15 residues. The J segment lost 0 bases and the V segment lost 6 bases, leaving 5 bases of the junction unmatched. The germline V gene encodes CDR1 MGHRA and CDR2 YSYEKL. CDR3 sequence reads: CASRRGQFSGNTIYF. CDR3 sequence (DNA): TGCGCCAGCAGACGGGGACAGTTCTCTGGAAACACCATATATTTT.

The chain couples TRBV19 to TRBJ2-5; D may be TRBD1 (5 bases). Germline CDR1 reads LNHDA; CDR2 reads SQIVND (reference sequence). The CDR3 runs to 13 residues. Trimming removed 3 bases at V and 5 bases at J, with 10 bases between. In DNA form, the CDR3 reads TGTGCCAGTAGTATCAACGCAGGGGAGACCCAGTACTTC. Translating it yields CASSINAGETQYF.

The genes are TRBV10-3 and TRBJ2-1; 8 bases match TRBD2. There are 16 residues in the CDR3. Germline values: CDR1 ENHRY, CDR2 SYGVKD. Trimming took 0 bases from V and 10 from J; bases not matched to a gene: 11. CDR3 protein: CAISESGTSSFREQFF. The CDR3 DNA is TGTGCCATCAGTGAGTCGGGGACTAGTAGCTTTCGGGAGCAGTTCTTC.

This chain uses TRBV5-5 with TRBJ2-7; maybe TRBD2 (6 bases). The V end was cut by 4 bases, the J end by 4 bases, with 24 bases between. The CDR3 has 17 amino acids. Germline CDR1 SGHKS, CDR2 YYEKEE (reference sequence). This CDR3 reads CASSPPPSGGKAYEQYF. In nucleotides, the CDR3 is TGTGCCAGCAGCCCACCCCCGAGCGGCGGGAAAGCATACGAGCAGTACTTC. The variable domain in full, with the rest retrieved from reference TRBV5-5 and TRBJ2-7, is DAGVTQSPTHLIKTRGQQVTLRCSPISGHKSVSWYQQVLGQGPQFIFQYYEKEERGRGNFPDRFSARQFPNYSSELNVNALLLGDSALYLCASSPPPSGGKAYEQYFGPGTRLTVT.

The J gene is TRBJ2-2, the V gene TRBV5-4; TRBD2 aligns across 15 bases. V shed 3 bases, J shed 1 base, and the junction held 4 bases outside the gene matches. The length of the CDR3 is 18 residues. The V gene's germline CDR1 is SGHNT and CDR2 YYREEE (reference sequence). CDR3 loop: CASSSGTSGRQNTGELFF. The CDR3 bases are TGTGCCAGCAGCTCTGGGACTAGCGGGAGGCAGAACACCGGGGAGCTGTTTTTT.